A selection of T cell receptor beta chains follows, all from one sample in a study of beta chain features in type 1 diabetes. Profiled with immunoSEQ multiplex PCR; TCRdb holds only in-frame clones, not every one. The repertoire holds about 260,000 clones, with 68% as singletons. The sample consisted of naive CD4+ T cells from blood. These TCRs come from a man under 40 in good health. The CDR3 runs from the conserved cysteine through the conserved F or W. D genes are given only for firm matches. A row's size may be missing; if present it is once, few, many or a size class.

cdr3_nt: TGTGCCAGCAGTCCGCCGGCAGGGGGATTTAATGAGCAGTTCTTC
cdr3_aa: CASSPPAGGFNEQFF
clone_size: NA
d_call: TRBD1
v_call: TRBV28
j_call: TRBJ2-1

cdr3_nt: TGCGCCAGCAGCCAAGATACGGGGGGCGGGGAGCTGTTTTTT
cdr3_aa: CASSQDTGGGELFF
clone_size: few
d_call: TRBD2
v_call: TRBV4-3
j_call: TRBJ2-2

cdr3_nt: TGTGCCTGCGGTGGCCCCCTGAACACCGGGGAGCTGTTTTTT
cdr3_aa: CACGGPLNTGELFF
clone_size: NA
d_call: NA
v_call: TRBV7-9
j_call: TRBJ2-2

cdr3_nt: TGTGCCTGGAGTTATGGGCTAGCGGGAGCAGGGGAGCTGTTTTTT
cdr3_aa: CAWSYGLAGAGELFF
clone_size: NA
d_call: TRBD2
v_call: TRBV30
j_call: TRBJ2-2

cdr3_nt: TGCGCCAGCAGCGCCGATTCGCCTCCAGATACGCAGTATTTT
cdr3_aa: CASSADSPPDTQYF
clone_size: NA
d_call: NA
v_call: TRBV5-1
j_call: TRBJ2-3

cdr3_nt: TGTGCCAGCAGCGTAGATAGCGGGCCGGAGACCCAGTACTTC
cdr3_aa: CASSVDSGPETQYF
clone_size: NA
d_call: TRBD2
v_call: TRBV9
j_call: TRBJ2-5

cdr3_nt: TGCAGCGTCTCCGGGACGGTCTCCTACGAGCAGTACTTC
cdr3_aa: CSVSGTVSYEQYF
clone_size: NA
d_call: NA
v_call: TRBV29-1
j_call: TRBJ2-7

cdr3_nt: TGTGCCTGGGGGCACCTCCTGAGCACAGATACGCAGTATTTT
cdr3_aa: CAWGHLLSTDTQYF
clone_size: few
d_call: NA
v_call: TRBV30
j_call: TRBJ2-3

cdr3_nt: TGCAGCGTGGTGGGACAGGGGAACACTGAAGCTTTCTTT
cdr3_aa: CSVVGQGNTEAFF
clone_size: NA
d_call: TRBD1
v_call: TRBV29-1
j_call: TRBJ1-1

cdr3_nt: TGCAGCGTTAGGAGGGGGACAGGCTCCTACAATGAGCAGTTCTTC
cdr3_aa: CSVRRGTGSYNEQFF
clone_size: NA
d_call: TRBD1
v_call: TRBV29-1
j_call: TRBJ2-1

cdr3_nt: TGTGCCAGCAAGGAGTGGGAGGGAGATACGCAGTATTTT
cdr3_aa: CASKEWEGDTQYF
clone_size: NA
d_call: TRBD2
v_call: TRBV2
j_call: TRBJ2-3

cdr3_nt: TGTGCCAGCAGCTCAGGACAGGGAATTCCTGTGGTCCAGTACTTC
cdr3_aa: CASSSGQGIPVVQYF
clone_size: NA
d_call: TRBD1
v_call: TRBV5-8
j_call: TRBJ2-5

cdr3_nt: TGCAGCGTTCCGTCGAGCTCCTACAATGAGCAGTTCTTC
cdr3_aa: CSVPSSSYNEQFF
clone_size: few
d_call: NA
v_call: TRBV29-1
j_call: TRBJ2-1

cdr3_nt: TGTGCCAGCAGCCCCGGGAGGGGGCGGAGGGGCTACACCTTC
cdr3_aa: CASSPGRGRRGYTF
clone_size: few
d_call: NA
v_call: TRBV21-1
j_call: TRBJ1-2

cdr3_nt: TGTGCCAGCAGTGAAAATGTCGTGGGCACCGGGGAGCTGTTTTTT
cdr3_aa: CASSENVVGTGELFF
clone_size: NA
d_call: NA
v_call: TRBV6-1
j_call: TRBJ2-2

cdr3_nt: TGTGCCAGCAGCTTAGTAGTGGCATCCTCCTACAATGAGCAGTTCTTC
cdr3_aa: CASSLVVASSYNEQFF
clone_size: NA
d_call: NA
v_call: TRBV7-2
j_call: TRBJ2-1

cdr3_nt: TGCAGCGCTGGAGATTCTAACTATGGCTACACCTTC
cdr3_aa: CSAGDSNYGYTF
clone_size: NA
d_call: NA
v_call: TRBV29-1
j_call: TRBJ1-2

cdr3_nt: TGTGCCTGGAGTGAAACGGGACACAAGTTTAGCTTC
cdr3_aa: CAWSETGHKFSF
clone_size: NA
d_call: NA
v_call: TRBV30
j_call: TRBJ2-4

cdr3_nt: TGCAGCGTTGCCAGTCCAGATACGCAGTATTTT
cdr3_aa: CSVASPDTQYF
clone_size: few
d_call: NA
v_call: TRBV29-1
j_call: TRBJ2-3

cdr3_nt: TGTGCCTGGAGTGTTATGGGAAACACTGAAGCTTTCTTT
cdr3_aa: CAWSVMGNTEAFF
clone_size: NA
d_call: NA
v_call: TRBV30
j_call: TRBJ1-1

cdr3_nt: TGTGCCAGCAGTGAGGCCGGCGCTAGCGGGGGATACCACAATGAGCAGTTCTTC
cdr3_aa: CASSEAGASGGYHNEQFF
clone_size: NA
d_call: TRBD2
v_call: TRBV6-1
j_call: TRBJ2-1

cdr3_nt: TGTGCCAGCAGCTTGGTTAGCGGGAGTAGTACAGATACGCAGTATTTT
cdr3_aa: CASSLVSGSSTDTQYF
clone_size: NA
d_call: TRBD2
v_call: TRBV13
j_call: TRBJ2-3

cdr3_nt: TGTGCCTGGACGGAAGCGGCAGGGACTACAGGAACCGAGCAGTACTTC
cdr3_aa: CAWTEAAGTTGTEQYF
clone_size: NA
d_call: TRBD2
v_call: TRBV30
j_call: TRBJ2-7

cdr3_nt: TGTGCCACCAAAGCCAGCGGCAGAGGAGGAGATACGCAGTATTTT
cdr3_aa: CATKASGRGGDTQYF
clone_size: NA
d_call: NA
v_call: TRBV5-4
j_call: TRBJ2-3

cdr3_nt: TGTGCCAGCATGTCAGCGGGAGTGGCCGAGCAGTACTTC
cdr3_aa: CASMSAGVAEQYF
clone_size: NA
d_call: TRBD2
v_call: TRBV2
j_call: TRBJ2-7

cdr3_nt: TGTGCCAGCAGCGCCCTGGATACGCAGTATTTT
cdr3_aa: CASSALDTQYF
clone_size: NA
d_call: NA
v_call: TRBV9
j_call: TRBJ2-3

cdr3_nt: TGTGCCAGCAGTTCCCTGGGGTACAATGAGCAGTTCTTC
cdr3_aa: CASSSLGYNEQFF
clone_size: NA
d_call: NA
v_call: TRBV6-5
j_call: TRBJ2-1

cdr3_nt: TGTGCCAGCAGCGCCCCCAATGCGGCGAGCACAGATACGCAGTATTTT
cdr3_aa: CASSAPNAASTDTQYF
clone_size: once
d_call: NA
v_call: TRBV9
j_call: TRBJ2-3

cdr3_nt: TGTGCCTGGAGTCCCGGGGTAAAACCTAGCACAGATACGCAGTATTTT
cdr3_aa: CAWSPGVKPSTDTQYF
clone_size: NA
d_call: NA
v_call: TRBV30
j_call: TRBJ2-3

cdr3_nt: TGTGCCAGCACCAAGGACGGAAACTACGAGCAGTACTTC
cdr3_aa: CASTKDGNYEQYF
clone_size: NA
d_call: NA
v_call: TRBV2
j_call: TRBJ2-7

cdr3_nt: TGTGCCAGCAGCTCGGGACTAGCGGGAGCAGATACGCAGTATTTT
cdr3_aa: CASSSGLAGADTQYF
clone_size: once
d_call: TRBD2
v_call: TRBV7-2
j_call: TRBJ2-3

cdr3_nt: TGTGCCAGCAGCTCAGACAGGGGAAGGGTATACGAGCAGTACTTC
cdr3_aa: CASSSDRGRVYEQYF
clone_size: NA
d_call: TRBD1
v_call: TRBV7-2
j_call: TRBJ2-7

cdr3_nt: TGCGCCAGCAGCCAGACAGGACTAGCGGGTCTAGAGACCCAGTACTTC
cdr3_aa: CASSQTGLAGLETQYF
clone_size: NA
d_call: TRBD2
v_call: TRBV4-1
j_call: TRBJ2-5

cdr3_nt: TGTGCCAGCAGCCTGCACCCACTCGACGGCTACACCTTC
cdr3_aa: CASSLHPLDGYTF
clone_size: NA
d_call: NA
v_call: TRBV14
j_call: TRBJ1-2

cdr3_nt: TGCAGCGCCCAGGGGAGCACAGATACGCAGTATTTT
cdr3_aa: CSAQGSTDTQYF
clone_size: NA
d_call: NA
v_call: TRBV29-1
j_call: TRBJ2-3

cdr3_nt: TGCGCCAGCAGCCAAGTCGTAGGGGACATTCAGTACTTC
cdr3_aa: CASSQVVGDIQYF
clone_size: NA
d_call: NA
v_call: TRBV4-3
j_call: TRBJ2-4

cdr3_nt: TGTGCCTGGAGTCACTCCTACGAGCAGTACTTC
cdr3_aa: CAWSHSYEQYF
clone_size: NA
d_call: NA
v_call: TRBV30
j_call: TRBJ2-7

cdr3_nt: TGTGCCTGGAGTCAGACAGGAATTTATGGCTACACCTTC
cdr3_aa: CAWSQTGIYGYTF
clone_size: few
d_call: NA
v_call: TRBV30
j_call: TRBJ1-2

cdr3_nt: TGTGCCTGGAGTTTGCGCCAAGGTCTGGCTGAAGCTTTCTTT
cdr3_aa: CAWSLRQGLAEAFF
clone_size: NA
d_call: NA
v_call: TRBV30
j_call: TRBJ1-1

cdr3_nt: TGTGCCTGGAGTACGGGACAGGGATACACCGGGGAGCTGTTTTTT
cdr3_aa: CAWSTGQGYTGELFF
clone_size: NA
d_call: TRBD1
v_call: TRBV30
j_call: TRBJ2-2

cdr3_nt: TGTGCCTGGAAGGGTCTCACAGAGAATGAGCAGTTCTTC
cdr3_aa: CAWKGLTENEQFF
clone_size: few
d_call: NA
v_call: TRBV30
j_call: TRBJ2-1

cdr3_nt: TGCAGCGTTGAAACAGATGGGGCCAACGTCCTGACTTTC
cdr3_aa: CSVETDGANVLTF
clone_size: NA
d_call: NA
v_call: TRBV29-1
j_call: TRBJ2-6

cdr3_nt: TGTGCCAGCAGTATCGGGACCGGACAAGAGACCCAGTACTTC
cdr3_aa: CASSIGTGQETQYF
clone_size: NA
d_call: NA
v_call: TRBV6-5
j_call: TRBJ2-5

cdr3_nt: TGTGCCTGGAGTGTACGCAGGGGAGAGACCCAGTACTTC
cdr3_aa: CAWSVRRGETQYF
clone_size: few
d_call: NA
v_call: TRBV30
j_call: TRBJ2-5

cdr3_nt: TGCAGCGTCTCCTCTGGGGCCAACGTCCTGACTTTC
cdr3_aa: CSVSSGANVLTF
clone_size: NA
d_call: NA
v_call: TRBV29-1
j_call: TRBJ2-6

cdr3_nt: TGTGCCGGAGGGCTGGATACGCAGTATTTT
cdr3_aa: CAGGLDTQYF
clone_size: NA
d_call: NA
v_call: TRBV30
j_call: TRBJ2-3

cdr3_nt: TGTGCCAGCAGTTTAACTCCGGGACAGGGAAGGACCTACGAGCAGTACTTC
cdr3_aa: CASSLTPGQGRTYEQYF
clone_size: NA
d_call: TRBD1
v_call: TRBV28
j_call: TRBJ2-7

cdr3_nt: TGTGCCTGGAGGGGACTAGCGGGAGGGCTCTCCGGGGAGCTGTTTTTT
cdr3_aa: CAWRGLAGGLSGELFF
clone_size: NA
d_call: TRBD2
v_call: TRBV30
j_call: TRBJ2-2

cdr3_nt: TGTGCCTGGCGCCCCGGGCCGAAAGTCGCCAATGAGCAGTTCTTC
cdr3_aa: CAWRPGPKVANEQFF
clone_size: few
d_call: NA
v_call: TRBV30
j_call: TRBJ2-1

cdr3_nt: TGCAGCGTTGCACTAGGTTCGTACAATGAGCAGTTCTTC
cdr3_aa: CSVALGSYNEQFF
clone_size: NA
d_call: NA
v_call: TRBV29-1
j_call: TRBJ2-1

cdr3_nt: TGTGCCAGCTCACGAGCGACTAGCACAGATACGCAGTATTTT
cdr3_aa: CASSRATSTDTQYF
clone_size: NA
d_call: NA
v_call: TRBV18
j_call: TRBJ2-3

cdr3_nt: TGTGCCAGTCCACGAGGGACTACTTCGGGGGAGCAGTACTTC
cdr3_aa: CASPRGTTSGEQYF
clone_size: NA
d_call: TRBD2
v_call: TRBV9
j_call: TRBJ2-7

cdr3_nt: TGCAGCGCGCGCCGGGGGATTGGTACAGATACGCAGTATTTT
cdr3_aa: CSARRGIGTDTQYF
clone_size: NA
d_call: NA
v_call: TRBV29-1
j_call: TRBJ2-3

cdr3_nt: TGTGCCTGGAGCGGTAGCGGGGATTCGCGGTTCTTC
cdr3_aa: CAWSGSGDSRFF
clone_size: few
d_call: TRBD2
v_call: TRBV30
j_call: TRBJ2-1

cdr3_nt: TGCAGCGTTGGAGGGGATGATGGCTACACCTTC
cdr3_aa: CSVGGDDGYTF
clone_size: NA
d_call: NA
v_call: TRBV29-1
j_call: TRBJ1-2